This TCR beta chain was documented in a study of blood T cell repertoires in COVID-19. Produced via immunoSEQ multiplex PCR; TCRdb's table is partial and in-frame only. The profile shows about 210,000 clones, around 83% of them singletons. The table lists this clone with a count of one. Germline CDR1 is LGHNA and CDR2 is YSLEER. CDR3 length: 14 residues. V was pared by 4 bases and J by 8 bases, with 7 bases of the junction left unmatched. The source of this sequence is a man aged 45 to 65 with active or convalescent COVID-19. Sequences were obtained from peripheral blood. This chain joins TRBV4-3 and TRBJ2-1; 8 bases map to TRBD1. DNA for the CDR3: TGCGCCAGCAGCCTACAGGGGGACACCGATGAGCAGTTCTTC. Residues: CASSLQGDTDEQFF.